The source of this T cell receptor beta chain is a study of spatial heterogeneity in lung cancer. The germline V gene encodes CDR1 MNHEY and CDR2 SVGAGI. V lost 5 bases and J lost 7, with 15 bases in between. The CDR3 extends over 13 amino acids. Each CDR3 protein is one row after TCRdb ran MiXCR on the 5' RACE reads. The table includes 20,000 or so distinct CDR3 sequences, approximately 9.1% detected once. As for time point: blood at routine non-recurrence follow-up after resection. The receptor was isolated from a female donor with early-stage non-small cell lung cancer. The specimen was PBMCs, collected at follow-up. The chain recombines TRBV6-5 with TRBJ2-7, with unresolved D. The CDR3: CASSPNPAGEQYF. For the CDR3, the DNA is TGTGCCAGCAGTCCAAACCCCGCAGGAGAGCAGTACTTC.